This T cell receptor beta chain was retrieved from a study of T cell responses to AZD1222 COVID-19 vaccine. Study-wide findings and caveats: Donors were largely white British and mainly female; clonal diversity was possibly underestimated. Receipt of two AZD1222 doses was followed by a rise in Spike-specific TCR breadth and depth.

The table came from immunoSEQ multiplex PCR; TCRdb's copy has only in-frame clones and leaves some out. The table records around 150,000 clones, 80% to 95% of them present only once. This clone was seen more than once but under ten times. Its antigen is unidentified. The CDR3 has 16 residues. With 4 bases removed from V and 0 bases from J, the gap between germline ends came to 14 bases. Germline loops: CDR1 SGHNT, CDR2 YENEEA. This TCR was recovered from an adult who received the AZD1222 COVID-19 vaccine. The source was peripheral blood, collected 28 days after the second AZD1222 dose. The chain has TRBV11-3 and TRBJ2-3, with D perhaps TRBD1 or TRBD2 (6 bases each). DNA of the CDR3: TGTGCCAGCAGCTCTAGGTGGGGGGCTAGCACAGATACGCAGTATTTT. This translates into CASSSRWGASTDTQYF.